This T cell receptor (beta chain) was recorded in a study of blood T cell repertoires in COVID-19. Overall study: The United States, Italy and Spain supplied acute and convalescent COVID-19 samples. T cells, B-cell-depleted T cells, or PBMCs supplied cDNA or gDNA.

Germline V CDR1 and CDR2: SGHNT, YENEEA. V was clipped by 5 bases and J by 7 bases; unmatched bases: 5. The CDR3 loop spans 13 amino acids. Authors' methods: Reference gene primer amplification gave nucleated cell count estimates. Produced via immunoSEQ multiplex PCR; TCRdb's table is partial and in-frame only. V and J calls plus clone size are reproduced from that table; the DNA served to infer D and trimming. The sample gives 200,000 to 250,000 clones, 86% of which show up once; 9% to 15% is in the top ten. This clonotype was obtained from a man older than 75 with acute or convalescent COVID-19. V gene TRBV11-3 combines with J gene TRBJ2-1; 7 bases are shared with TRBD1. The sample was peripheral blood. CDR3 sequence (DNA): TGTGCCAGCAGCCCCCCGACAGGGAATGAGCAGTTCTTC. It is translated as CASSPPTGNEQFF. Variable domain in full (rest from reference TRBV11-3 and TRBJ2-1): EAGVVQSPRYKIIEKKQPVAFWCNPISGHNTLYWYLQNLGQGPELLIRYENEEAVDDSQLPKDRFSAERLKGVDSTLKIQPAELGDSAVYLCASSPPTGNEQFFGPGTRLTVL.